This T cell receptor beta chain was documented in a study of blood T cells in healthy people across ages. Study in general: Template switching recovered approximately one barcoded beta molecule for every two T cells.

The study, taken as a whole, reports: Greater diversity and more naive CD4+ cells were seen in long-lived donors than in aged donors.

A J-beta primer mix and a sample-barcoded 5' primer were used in a second PCR of roughly 7 to 12 cycles. TCRdb reprocessed the 5' RACE reads with MiXCR, giving one entry per CDR3 protein. The table has around 990,000 distinct CDR3 sequences, 35% to 40% seen once; the top ten hold over 10%. V shed 3 bases and J shed 0 bases, with 21 bases lying between them. CDR1 and CDR2 (germline): SGHTA, FQGNSA. There are 19 residues in the CDR3. Remarks on this clonotype: Antigen unknown.

Sequences were obtained from blood. This clonotype was sampled from a man aged 18 to 30 in good health. The V and J genes are TRBV7-2 and TRBJ1-5; no reliable D call. In DNA, the CDR3 is TGTGCCAGCAGCTTCGGACGGGCCCCACTTGCTAATAGCAATCAGCCCCAGCATTTT. Translation: CASSFGRAPLANSNQPQHF.